This TCR beta chain was identified in a study of blood T cell repertoires in COVID-19. Produced via immunoSEQ multiplex PCR; TCRdb's table is partial and in-frame only. The sample has tens of thousands of clones, 80% to 90% seen once. Germline loops: CDR1 SGHNT, CDR2 YYREEE (reference sequence). This CDR3 region has 15 residues. Trimming took 3 bases from V and 3 from J; bases not matched to a gene: 5. The TCR was taken from a woman aged 80 or over with active or convalescent COVID-19. The J gene is TRBJ2-1, the V gene TRBV5-4; 8 nucleotides agree with TRBD2. The sequenced sample was peripheral blood. The chain's CDR3 is CASSYSGAYYNEQFF. CDR3 sequence (DNA): TGTGCCAGCAGCTATAGCGGGGCCTACTACAATGAGCAGTTCTTC. The full variable domain, rest sourced from reference TRBV5-4 and TRBJ2-1, is ETGVTQSPTHLIKTRGQQVTLRCSSQSGHNTVSWYQQALGQGPQFIFQYYREEENGRGNFPPRFSGLQFPNYSSELNVNALELDDSALYLCASSYSGAYYNEQFFGPGTRLTVL.